This T cell receptor beta chain was retrieved from a study of CD8 T cells in Susac syndrome. About this clonotype: Its matching antigen is unknown.

Random hexamers served to reverse transcribe about 0.5 to 1 ug RNA. An immunoSEQ multiplex PCR amplified TCR beta CDR3 over 54 Vbeta and 13 Jbeta. TCRdb passed the immunoSEQ multiplex PCR reads through MiXCR, listing each CDR3 protein once. The table shows 150,000 to 200,000 distinct CDR3 sequences, with roughly 92% occurring only once. Germline CDR1 and CDR2: SGHVS and FQNEAQ. With 5 bases removed from V and 2 bases from J, the gap between germline ends came to 15 bases. The CDR3 is made up of 15 amino acids. CD8+ and CD4+ T cells were negatively isolated; TEMRA cells were FACS-enriched. Overall study findings and caveats: The authors acknowledged that the study's TCR sequencing and HLA analysis involved relatively few individuals.

This chain uses TRBV7-8 with TRBJ2-5; D may be TRBD2 (6 bases). Specimen: CD4+ T cells from PBMCs. The origin of this receptor is a human donor in good health. The CDR3 here is CASSRGRAGQETQYF. CDR3 DNA sequence: TGTGCCAGCAGCCGTGGAAGGGCGGGACAAGAGACCCAGTACTTC.